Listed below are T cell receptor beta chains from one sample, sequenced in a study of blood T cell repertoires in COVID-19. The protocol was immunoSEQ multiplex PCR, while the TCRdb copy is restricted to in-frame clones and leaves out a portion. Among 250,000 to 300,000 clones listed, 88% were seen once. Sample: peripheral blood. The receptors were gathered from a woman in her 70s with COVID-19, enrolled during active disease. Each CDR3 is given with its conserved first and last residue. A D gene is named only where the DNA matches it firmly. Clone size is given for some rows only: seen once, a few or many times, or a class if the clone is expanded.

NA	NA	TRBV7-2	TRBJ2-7	TGTGCCAGCAGCTTAGTCGGTTACTCCTACGAGCAGTACTTC	CASSLVGYSYEQYF
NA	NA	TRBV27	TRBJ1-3	TGTGCCAGCAGACCTCGGACGGGAAGCTCTGGAAACACCATATATTTT	CASRPRTGSSGNTIYF
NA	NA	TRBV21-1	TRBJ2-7	TGTGCCAGCAGCACCAGGACCAGCGGGAGGGCCGGGTACGAGCAGTACTTC	CASSTRTSGRAGYEQYF
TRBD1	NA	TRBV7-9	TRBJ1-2	TGTGCCAGCAGCCCAGGGACAGTCCAGGGGGTGTATGGCTACACCTTC	CASSPGTVQGVYGYTF
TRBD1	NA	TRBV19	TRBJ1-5	TGTGCCAGTAGTCTGACAGGGACTGGCAATCAGCCCCAGCATTTT	CASSLTGTGNQPQHF
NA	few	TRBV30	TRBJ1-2	TGTGCCTGGAGTCACACCGACAGTTTGGGCTACACCTTC	CAWSHTDSLGYTF
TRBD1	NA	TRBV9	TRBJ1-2	TGTGCCAGCAGCACCCGACAGGGGCACTATGGCTACACCTTC	CASSTRQGHYGYTF
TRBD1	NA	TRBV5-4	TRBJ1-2	TGTGCCAGCAGCCAAAGGACAGGGGGGGACTATGGCTACACCTTC	CASSQRTGGDYGYTF
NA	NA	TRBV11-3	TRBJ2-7	TGTGCCAGCAGCTTAGACCACAGGGAACCCTACGAGCAGTACTTC	CASSLDHREPYEQYF
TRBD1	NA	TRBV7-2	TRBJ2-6	TGTGCCAGCAGCACTACAGGGGGGTCTGGGGCCAACGTCCTGACTTTC	CASSTTGGSGANVLTF
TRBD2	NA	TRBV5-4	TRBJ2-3	TGTGCCAGCAGCTTGGTAGGTCTAGCGGGGAAAAGCACAGATACGCAGTATTTT	CASSLVGLAGKSTDTQYF
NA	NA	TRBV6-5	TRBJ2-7	TGTGCCAGCAGTTACTCGGGGGGAGCGGTGGGCGAGCAGTACTTC	CASSYSGGAVGEQYF
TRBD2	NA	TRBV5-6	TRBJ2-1	TGTGCCAGCAGCTTGCTAGCGGGAGGCCTCCACAATGAGCAGTTCTTC	CASSLLAGGLHNEQFF
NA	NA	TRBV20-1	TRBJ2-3	TGCAGTGCCTACACAGATACGCAGTATTTT	CSAYTDTQYF
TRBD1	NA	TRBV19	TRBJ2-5	TGTGCCAGCCGAACAGATCAGGGGGCGCTGGAGACCCAGTACTTC	CASRTDQGALETQYF
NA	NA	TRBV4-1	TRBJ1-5	TGCGCCAGCAGCCAAGTTCAGTATAGCAATCAGCCCCAGCATTTT	CASSQVQYSNQPQHF
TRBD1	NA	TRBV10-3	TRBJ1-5	TGTGCCATCAGCCCGGGACAGGGGATTTTGCCCCAGCATTTT	CAISPGQGILPQHF
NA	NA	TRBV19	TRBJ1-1	TGTGCCAGTAGGAGAGAAGACGGGGCTGAAGCTTTCTTT	CASRREDGAEAFF
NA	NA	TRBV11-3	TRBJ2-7	TGTGCCAGCAGCTTACAAACCGACAGATACCTTTCCTACGAGCAGTACTTC	CASSLQTDRYLSYEQYF
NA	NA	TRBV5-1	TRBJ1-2	TGCGCCAGCAGCATGGACGGCTATGGCTACACCTTC	CASSMDGYGYTF
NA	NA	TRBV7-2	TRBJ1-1	TGTGCCAGCAGCTTAGGCGGGTATCGCTGGGACACTGAAGCTTTCTTT	CASSLGGYRWDTEAFF
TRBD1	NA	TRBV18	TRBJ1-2	TGTGCCAGCTCAGACAGGGGCCAGGGCTACACCTTC	CASSDRGQGYTF
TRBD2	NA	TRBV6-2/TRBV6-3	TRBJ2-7	TGTGCCAGCAGTCTTAGCGGGACCTACGAGCAGTACTTC	CASSLSGTYEQYF
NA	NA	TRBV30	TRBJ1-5	TGTGCCTGGAGGAAAGGGGCGAAGCCCCAGCATTTT	CAWRKGAKPQHF